The subject of this entry is one T cell receptor (gamma chain). Its antigen is currently unknown. The data originate from a study of Vδ1+ human thymocytes. Study results and limitations: Bulk data may be misread because of unexpected Vdelta2 sequences. In the thymus, TRG and TRD repertoires looked highly polyclonal with Gaussian CDR3 lengths.

The germline V gene encodes CDR1 GITISATS and CDR2 ISYDGTV (reference sequence). The V gene end was trimmed by 3 bases and the J gene end by 6 bases; junction bases not matched to a gene: 5. The CDR3 is made up of 12 amino acids. RNA was extracted from the cells and then reverse transcribed. Pooled V-gene forward primers with one constant-region reverse primer generated the CDR3 amplicons by multiplex PCR. TCRdb called clones anew from the multiplex PCR reads with CATT. The sample consists of tens of thousands of gamma-chain clones, around a fifth of them appearing once. The sequenced material came from Vdelta1+ gamma-delta thymocytes from the thymus. Subset defined: FACS-sorted CD3+ TCRalphabeta- TCRVdelta1+ TCRVdelta2- thymocytes. The J gene is TRGJ1 or TRGJ2, the V gene TRGV9. The origin of this receptor is a boy in the first two years of life who had congenital heart surgery. CDR3 coding DNA: TGTGCCTTGTGGGAGTTCCTTTATAAGAAACTCTTT. This sequence encodes CALWEFLYKKLF.